This TCR beta chain comes out of a study of response to subunit inactivated influenza vaccine. One entry per CDR3 protein, called by TCRdb with MiXCR from the RT-PCR reads. The sample lists almost 600,000 distinct CDR3 sequences, about 15% occurring once. This CDR3 is 15 amino acids long. V shed 6 bases, J shed 3 bases, and the junction held 3 bases outside the gene matches. CDR1 is DFQATT and CDR2 is SNEGSKA in the germline V gene (reference sequence). The V gene is TRBV20-1, the J gene TRBJ2-4, with TRBD2 matching over 15 bases. The clonotype originates from a middle-aged man who received an inactivated influenza vaccine. The input for sequencing was PBMCs from blood, taken 11 to 12 days after vaccination. The CDR3, as DNA: TGCAGTGCGCGGACTAGCGGGAGGGTCAAAAACATTCAGTACTTC. The encoded protein is CSARTSGRVKNIQYF.